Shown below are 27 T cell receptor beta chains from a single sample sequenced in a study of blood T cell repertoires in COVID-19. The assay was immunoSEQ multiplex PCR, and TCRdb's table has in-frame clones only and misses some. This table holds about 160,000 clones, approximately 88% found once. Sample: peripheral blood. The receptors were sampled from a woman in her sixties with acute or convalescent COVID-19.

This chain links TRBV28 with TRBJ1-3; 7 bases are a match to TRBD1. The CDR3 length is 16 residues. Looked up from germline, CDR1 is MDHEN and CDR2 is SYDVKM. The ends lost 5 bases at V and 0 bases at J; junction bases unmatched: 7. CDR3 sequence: CASSPGTAYSGNTIYF. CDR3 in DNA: TGTGCCAGCAGTCCCGGGACAGCTTACTCTGGAAACACCATATATTTT.

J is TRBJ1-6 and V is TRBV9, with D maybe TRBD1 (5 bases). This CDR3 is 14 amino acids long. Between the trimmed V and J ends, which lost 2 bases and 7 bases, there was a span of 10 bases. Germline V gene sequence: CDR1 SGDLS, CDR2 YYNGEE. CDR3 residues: CASSVTQENSPLHF. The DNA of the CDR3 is TGTGCCAGCAGCGTTACACAGGAGAATTCACCCCTCCACTTT.

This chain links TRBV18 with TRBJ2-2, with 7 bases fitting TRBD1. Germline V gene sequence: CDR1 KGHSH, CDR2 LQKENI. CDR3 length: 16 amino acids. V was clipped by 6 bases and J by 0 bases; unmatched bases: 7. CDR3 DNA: TGTGCCAGCTCCTTCAGACAGGGCACGAACACCGGGGAGCTGTTTTTT. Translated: CASSFRQGTNTGELFF.

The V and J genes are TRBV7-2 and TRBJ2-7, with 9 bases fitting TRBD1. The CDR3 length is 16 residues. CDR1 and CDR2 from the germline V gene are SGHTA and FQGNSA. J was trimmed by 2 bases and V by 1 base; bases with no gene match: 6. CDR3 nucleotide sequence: TGTGCCAGCAGCTTAGGTACAGGGGGCAGCACCTACGAGCAGTACTTC. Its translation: CASSLGTGGSTYEQYF.

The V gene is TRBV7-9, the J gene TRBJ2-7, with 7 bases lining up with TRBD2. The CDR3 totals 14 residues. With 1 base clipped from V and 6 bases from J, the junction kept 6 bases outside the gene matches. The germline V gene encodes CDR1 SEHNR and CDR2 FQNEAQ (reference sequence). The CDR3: CASSLVTWGGEQYF. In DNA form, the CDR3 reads TGTGCCAGCAGCTTAGTCACCTGGGGGGGCGAGCAGTACTTC.

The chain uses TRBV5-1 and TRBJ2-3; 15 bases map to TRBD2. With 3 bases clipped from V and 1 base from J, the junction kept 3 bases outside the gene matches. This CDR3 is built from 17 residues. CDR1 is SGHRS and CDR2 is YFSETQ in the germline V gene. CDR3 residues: CASSWGTSGGRTDTQYF. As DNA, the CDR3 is TGCGCCAGCAGCTGGGGGACTAGCGGGGGGCGCACAGATACGCAGTATTTT.

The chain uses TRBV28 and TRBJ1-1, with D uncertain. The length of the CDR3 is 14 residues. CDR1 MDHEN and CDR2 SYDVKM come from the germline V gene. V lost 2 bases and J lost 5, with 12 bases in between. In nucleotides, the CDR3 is TGTGCCAGCAGTTTAGCCCGGGGTTTAACTGAAGCTTTCTTT. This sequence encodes CASSLARGLTEAFF.

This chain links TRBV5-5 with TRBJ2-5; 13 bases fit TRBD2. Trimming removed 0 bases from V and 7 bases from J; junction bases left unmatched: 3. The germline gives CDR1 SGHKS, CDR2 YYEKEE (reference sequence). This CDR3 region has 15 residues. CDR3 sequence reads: CASSLGLAGGRTQYF. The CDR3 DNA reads TGTGCCAGCAGCTTGGGACTAGCGGGGGGTCGGACCCAGTACTTC.

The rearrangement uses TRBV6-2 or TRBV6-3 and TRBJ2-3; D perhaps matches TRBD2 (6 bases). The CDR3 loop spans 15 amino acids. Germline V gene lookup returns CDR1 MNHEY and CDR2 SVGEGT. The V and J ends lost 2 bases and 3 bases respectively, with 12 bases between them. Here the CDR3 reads CASSYVAGPTDTQYF. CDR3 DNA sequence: TGTGCCAGCAGTTACGTTGCGGGACCTACAGATACGCAGTATTTT.

CDR3 sequence reads: CASSLYAGVDQPQHF. The CDR3 nucleotides are TGTGCCAGCAGCTTGTATGCCGGGGTAGATCAGCCCCAGCATTTT. The chain is built from TRBV5-5 and TRBJ1-5; no reliable D call. Germline V gene lookup returns CDR1 SGHKS and CDR2 YYEKEE (reference sequence). The V gene lost 1 base and the J gene lost 5 bases, with 13 bases spanning the gap. This CDR3 has 15 amino acids.

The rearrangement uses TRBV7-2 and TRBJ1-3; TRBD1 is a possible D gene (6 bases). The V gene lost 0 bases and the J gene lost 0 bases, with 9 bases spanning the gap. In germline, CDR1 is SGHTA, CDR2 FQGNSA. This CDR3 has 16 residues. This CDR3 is CASSLAWDTSGNTIYF. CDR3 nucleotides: TGTGCCAGCAGCTTAGCATGGGACACCTCTGGAAACACCATATATTTT.

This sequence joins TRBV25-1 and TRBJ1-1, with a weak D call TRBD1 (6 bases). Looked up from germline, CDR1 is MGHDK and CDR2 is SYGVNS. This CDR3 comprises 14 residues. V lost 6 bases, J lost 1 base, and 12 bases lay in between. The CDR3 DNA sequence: TGTGCCAGCAGGGACAGCCTAACGAACACTGAAGCTTTCTTT. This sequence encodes CASRDSLTNTEAFF.

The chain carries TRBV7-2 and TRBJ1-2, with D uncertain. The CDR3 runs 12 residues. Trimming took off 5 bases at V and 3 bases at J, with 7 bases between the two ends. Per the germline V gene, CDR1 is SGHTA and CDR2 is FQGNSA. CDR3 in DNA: TGTGCCAGCAGCGTGGACTACTATGGCTACACCTTC. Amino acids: CASSVDYYGYTF.

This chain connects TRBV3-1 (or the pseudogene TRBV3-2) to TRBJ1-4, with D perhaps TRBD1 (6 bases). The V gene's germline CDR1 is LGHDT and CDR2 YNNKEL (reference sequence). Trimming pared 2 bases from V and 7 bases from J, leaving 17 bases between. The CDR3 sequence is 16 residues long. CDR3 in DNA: TGTGCCAGCAGCCAACACTCTACAGGGTTCGGTGAAAAACTGTTTTTT. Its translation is CASSQHSTGFGEKLFF.

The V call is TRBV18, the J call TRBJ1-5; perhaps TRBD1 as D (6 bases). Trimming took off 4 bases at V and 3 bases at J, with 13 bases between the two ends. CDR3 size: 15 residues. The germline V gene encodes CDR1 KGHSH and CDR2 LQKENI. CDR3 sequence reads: CASSQGTGFNQPQHF. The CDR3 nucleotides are TGTGCCAGCTCACAGGGAACAGGGTTCAATCAGCCCCAGCATTTT.

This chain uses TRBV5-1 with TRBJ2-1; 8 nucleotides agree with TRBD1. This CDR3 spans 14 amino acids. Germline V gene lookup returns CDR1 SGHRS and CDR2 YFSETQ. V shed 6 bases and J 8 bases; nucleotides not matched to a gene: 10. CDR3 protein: CASMPGQVVDEQFF. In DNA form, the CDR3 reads TGCGCCAGCATGCCGGGACAGGTGGTAGATGAGCAGTTCTTC.

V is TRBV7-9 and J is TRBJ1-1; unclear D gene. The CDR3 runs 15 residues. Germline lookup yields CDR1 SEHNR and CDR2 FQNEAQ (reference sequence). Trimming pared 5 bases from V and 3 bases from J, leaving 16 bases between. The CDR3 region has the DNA TGTGCCAGCAGCCGCTGGACCGACGGGGACACTGAAGCTTTCTTT. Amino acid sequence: CASSRWTDGDTEAFF.

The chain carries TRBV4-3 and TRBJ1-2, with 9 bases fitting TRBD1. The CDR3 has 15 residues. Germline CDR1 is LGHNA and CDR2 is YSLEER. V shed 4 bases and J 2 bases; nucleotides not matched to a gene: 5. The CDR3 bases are TGCGCCAGCAGCCTGGAGGACAGGGGAAACTATGGCTACACCTTC. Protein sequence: CASSLEDRGNYGYTF.

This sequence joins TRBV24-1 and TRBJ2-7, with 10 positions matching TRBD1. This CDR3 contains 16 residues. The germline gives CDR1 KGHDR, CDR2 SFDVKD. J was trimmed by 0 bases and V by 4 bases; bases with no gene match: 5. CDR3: CATSDTGTGDSYEQYF. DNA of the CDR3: TGTGCCACCAGTGACACCGGGACAGGGGACTCCTACGAGCAGTACTTC.

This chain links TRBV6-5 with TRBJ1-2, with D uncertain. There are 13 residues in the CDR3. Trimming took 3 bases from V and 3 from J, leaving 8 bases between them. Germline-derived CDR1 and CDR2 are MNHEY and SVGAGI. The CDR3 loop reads CASSYRQDYGYTF. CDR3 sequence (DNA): TGTGCCAGCAGTTATCGGCAGGACTATGGCTACACCTTC.

The CDR3 sequence: CASSSGDSRNQPQHF. The CDR3 DNA follows: TGTGCCAGCAGCTCGGGGGACAGCAGGAATCAGCCCCAGCATTTT. J is TRBJ1-5 and V is TRBV7-2; TRBD1 agrees at 7 bases. CDR3 size: 15 residues. Trimming cost V 4 bases and J 4 bases; bases outside gene matches: 7. From germline, CDR1 is SGHTA and CDR2 FQGNSA.

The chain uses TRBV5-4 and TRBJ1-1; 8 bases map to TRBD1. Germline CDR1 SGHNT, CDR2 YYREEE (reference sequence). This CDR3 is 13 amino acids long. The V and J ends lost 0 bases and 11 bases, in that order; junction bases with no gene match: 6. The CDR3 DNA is TGTGCCAGCAGCTTGGGGGGACAGGAGGGGGCTTTCTTT. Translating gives CASSLGGQEGAFF.

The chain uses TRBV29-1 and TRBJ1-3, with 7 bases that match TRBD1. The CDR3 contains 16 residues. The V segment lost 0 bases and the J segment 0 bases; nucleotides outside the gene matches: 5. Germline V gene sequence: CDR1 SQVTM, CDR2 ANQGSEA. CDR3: CSVEERQGVSGNTIYF. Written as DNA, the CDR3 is TGCAGCGTTGAAGAAAGACAGGGCGTCTCTGGAAACACCATATATTTT.

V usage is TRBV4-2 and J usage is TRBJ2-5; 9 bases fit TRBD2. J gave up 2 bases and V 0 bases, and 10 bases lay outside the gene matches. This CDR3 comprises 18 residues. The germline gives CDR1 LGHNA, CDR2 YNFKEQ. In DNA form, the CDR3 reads TGTGCCAGCAGCCAAGATGCGGGAGGGTCGGGAGAACAAGAGACCCAGTACTTC. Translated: CASSQDAGGSGEQETQYF.

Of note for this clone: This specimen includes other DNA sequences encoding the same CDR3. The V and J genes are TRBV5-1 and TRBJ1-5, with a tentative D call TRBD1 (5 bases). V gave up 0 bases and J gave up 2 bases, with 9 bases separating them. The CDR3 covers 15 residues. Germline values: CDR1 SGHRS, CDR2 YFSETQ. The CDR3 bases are TGCGCCAGCAGCTTGGAGGGGACTGGCAATCAGCCCCAGCATTTT. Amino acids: CASSLEGTGNQPQHF. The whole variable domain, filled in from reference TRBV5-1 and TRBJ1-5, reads KAGVTQTPRYLIKTRGQQVTLSCSPISGHRSVSWYQQTPGQGLQFLFEYFSETQRNKGNFPGRFSGRQFSNSRSEMNVSTLELGDSALYLCASSLEGTGNQPQHFGDGTRLSIL.

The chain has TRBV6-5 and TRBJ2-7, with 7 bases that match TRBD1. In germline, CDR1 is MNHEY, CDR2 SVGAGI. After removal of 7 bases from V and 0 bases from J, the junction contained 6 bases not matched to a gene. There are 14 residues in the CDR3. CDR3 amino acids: CASNDRETSYEQYF. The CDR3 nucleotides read TGTGCCAGCAACGACAGGGAGACCTCCTACGAGCAGTACTTC.

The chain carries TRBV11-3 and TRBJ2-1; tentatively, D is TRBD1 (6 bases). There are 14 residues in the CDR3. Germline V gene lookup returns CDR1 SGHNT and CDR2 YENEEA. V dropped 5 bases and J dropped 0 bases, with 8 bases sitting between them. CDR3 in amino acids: CASSRDTSYNEQFF. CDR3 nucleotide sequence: TGTGCCAGCAGCAGGGACACCTCCTACAATGAGCAGTTCTTC.